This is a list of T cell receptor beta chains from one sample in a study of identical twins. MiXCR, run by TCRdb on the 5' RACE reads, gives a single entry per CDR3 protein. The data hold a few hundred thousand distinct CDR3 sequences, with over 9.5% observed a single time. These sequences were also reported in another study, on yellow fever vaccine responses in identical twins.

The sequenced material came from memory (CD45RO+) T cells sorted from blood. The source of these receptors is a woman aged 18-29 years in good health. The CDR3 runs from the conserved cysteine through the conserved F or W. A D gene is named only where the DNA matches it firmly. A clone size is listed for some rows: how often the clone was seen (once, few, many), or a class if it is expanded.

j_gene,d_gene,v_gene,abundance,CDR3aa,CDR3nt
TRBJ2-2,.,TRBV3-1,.,CASSQSVGELFF,TGTGCCAGCAGCCAAAGCGTCGGGGAGCTGTTTTTT
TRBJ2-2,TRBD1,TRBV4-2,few,CASSLGTGDTGELFF,TGTGCCAGCAGCCTGGGGACAGGGGACACCGGGGAGCTGTTTTTT
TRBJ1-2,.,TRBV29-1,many,CSVDGEQGYGYTF,TGCAGCGTTGATGGAGAACAGGGCTATGGCTACACCTTC
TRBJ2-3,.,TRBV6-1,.,CASRRDGGADTQYF,TGTGCCAGCAGGAGGGACGGCGGGGCAGATACGCAGTATTTT
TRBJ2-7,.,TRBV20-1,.,CSAKGLLYEQYF,TGCAGTGCCAAGGGGCTTCTCTACGAGCAGTACTTC
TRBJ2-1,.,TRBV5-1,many,CASSFAGFNEQFF,TGCGCCAGCAGCTTTGCGGGGTTTAATGAGCAGTTCTTC
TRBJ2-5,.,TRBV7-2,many,CASSPPGAGQETQYF,TGTGCCAGCAGCCCCCCAGGGGCGGGGCAAGAGACCCAGTACTTC
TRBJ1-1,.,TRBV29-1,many,CSVGGQDLNTEAFF,TGCAGCGTTGGCGGGCAGGACTTGAACACTGAAGCTTTCTTT
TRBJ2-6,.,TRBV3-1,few,CASSQTQGSGANVLTF,TGTGCCAGCAGCCAGACCCAGGGGTCCGGGGCCAACGTCCTGACTTTC
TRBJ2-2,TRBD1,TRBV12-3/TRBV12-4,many,CASSPTGGDTGELFF,TGTGCCAGCAGTCCGACAGGGGGGGACACCGGGGAGCTGTTTTTT
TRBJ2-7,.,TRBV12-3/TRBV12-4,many,CASRSLGGGYEQYF,TGTGCCAGCAGGTCCTTAGGGGGGGGCTACGAGCAGTACTTC
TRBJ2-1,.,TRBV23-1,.,CASSWLAYSYNEQFF,TGCGCCAGCAGTTGGCTAGCGTACTCCTACAATGAGCAGTTCTTC
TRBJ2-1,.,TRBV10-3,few,CAITDPGLVYNEQFF,TGTGCCATCACCGATCCGGGACTTGTCTACAATGAGCAGTTCTTC
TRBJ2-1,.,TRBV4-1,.,CASSQDPAVGPWNEQFF,TGCGCCAGCAGCCAAGATCCCGCGGTAGGGCCGTGGAATGAGCAGTTCTTC
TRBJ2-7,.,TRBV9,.,CASSVGHLPTEQYF,TGTGCCAGCAGCGTAGGCCACCTGCCTACCGAGCAGTACTTC
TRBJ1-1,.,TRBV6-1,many,CASKGDSRNTEAFF,TGTGCCAGCAAGGGCGACAGCCGAAACACTGAAGCTTTCTTT
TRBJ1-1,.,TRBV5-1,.,CASSLGTRGSNTEAFF,TGCGCCAGCAGCTTGGGGACAAGGGGGTCCAACACTGAAGCTTTCTTT
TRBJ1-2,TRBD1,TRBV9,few,CASRRDRGRNYGYTF,TGTGCCAGCAGAAGAGACAGGGGGCGGAACTATGGCTACACCTTC
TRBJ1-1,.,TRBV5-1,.,CASSLATNTEAFF,TGCGCCAGCAGCTTGGCTACGAACACTGAAGCTTTCTTT
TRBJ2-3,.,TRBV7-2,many,CASSSSPNTQYF,TGTGCCAGCAGCAGTAGTCCTAATACGCAGTATTTT
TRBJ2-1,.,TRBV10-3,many,CAITGARDSRNEQFF,TGTGCCATCACGGGGGCGCGGGATAGCCGCAATGAGCAGTTCTTC
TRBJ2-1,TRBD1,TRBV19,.,CASSPSDRAYNEQFF,TGTGCCAGTAGCCCCTCGGACAGGGCCTACAATGAGCAGTTCTTC
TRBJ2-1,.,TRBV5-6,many,CASSLNRVRENEQFF,TGTGCCAGCAGCTTGAATCGTGTCAGGGAAAATGAGCAGTTCTTC
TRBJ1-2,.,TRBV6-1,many,CASSKPGSYGYTF,TGTGCCAGCAGCAAGCCGGGGAGCTATGGCTACACCTTC
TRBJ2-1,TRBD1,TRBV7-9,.,CAITTGLNEQFF,TGTGCCATTACGACAGGGTTGAATGAGCAGTTCTTC
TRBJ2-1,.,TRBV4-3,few,CASSTLGGEQFF,TGCGCCAGCAGCACCCTGGGGGGAGAGCAGTTCTTC
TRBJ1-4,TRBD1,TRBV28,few,CASRGIGQGGEKLFF,TGTGCCAGCAGGGGAATAGGACAGGGAGGGGAAAAACTGTTTTTT
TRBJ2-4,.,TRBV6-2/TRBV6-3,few,CASSYPRAQLLAKNIQYF,TGTGCCAGCAGTTACCCAAGGGCACAGCTCCTAGCCAAAAACATTCAGTACTTC
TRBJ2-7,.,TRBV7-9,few,CASSLALTWYEQYF,TGTGCCAGCAGCTTAGCGCTGACTTGGTACGAGCAGTACTTC
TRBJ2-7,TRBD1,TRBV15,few,CATSPNQGAPYEQYF,TGTGCCACCAGCCCTAACCAGGGGGCCCCCTACGAGCAGTACTTC
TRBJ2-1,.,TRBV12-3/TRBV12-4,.,CASIPTGTYNEQFF,TGTGCCAGCATTCCAACTGGAACCTACAATGAGCAGTTCTTC
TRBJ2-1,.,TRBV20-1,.,CSASKAGQGSYNEQFF,TGCAGTGCTAGTAAGGCCGGGCAGGGGAGCTACAATGAGCAGTTCTTC
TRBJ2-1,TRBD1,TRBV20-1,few,CSASPMPTRTGKGSYNEQFF,TGCAGTGCTAGTCCCATGCCTACCCGGACAGGGAAGGGCTCCTACAATGAGCAGTTCTTC
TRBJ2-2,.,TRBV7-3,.,CASSPIPGTANTGELFF,TGTGCCAGCAGCCCGATCCCCGGGACGGCGAACACCGGGGAGCTGTTTTTT
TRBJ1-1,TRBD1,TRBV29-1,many,CSHQQGRDTEAFF,TGCAGCCATCAACAGGGGAGGGACACTGAAGCTTTCTTT
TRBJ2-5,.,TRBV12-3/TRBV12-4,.,CASTLGETQYF,TGTGCCAGCACCCTAGGAGAGACCCAGTACTTC
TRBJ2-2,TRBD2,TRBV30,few,CAWSVTGLAGEWLPGELFF,TGTGCCTGGAGTGTCACGGGACTAGCGGGAGAATGGTTGCCCGGGGAGCTGTTTTTT
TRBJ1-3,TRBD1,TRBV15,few,CATSRDPQGAVGNTIYF,TGTGCCACCAGCAGAGATCCACAGGGGGCAGTAGGAAACACCATATATTTT
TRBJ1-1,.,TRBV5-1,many,CASSLGWENTEAFF,TGCGCCAGCAGCTTGGGTTGGGAGAACACTGAAGCTTTCTTT
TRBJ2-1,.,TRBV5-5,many,CASSFQTHNEQFF,TGTGCCAGCAGCTTCCAAACCCACAATGAGCAGTTCTTC
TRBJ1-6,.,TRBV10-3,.,CAISESGFSKRNSPLHF,TGTGCCATCAGTGAGTCGGGCTTTTCAAAAAGAAATTCACCCCTCCACTTT
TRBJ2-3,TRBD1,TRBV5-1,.,CASSPGGFSSTDTQYF,TGCGCCAGCAGCCCAGGGGGCTTTTCTAGCACAGATACGCAGTATTTT
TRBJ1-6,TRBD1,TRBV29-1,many,CSVEADRDGSPLHF,TGCAGCGTTGAGGCCGACAGGGACGGATCACCCCTCCACTTT
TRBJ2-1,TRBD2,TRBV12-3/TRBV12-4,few,CASSFQTGTSPFF,TGTGCCAGCAGTTTCCAGACCGGGACTAGCCCGTTCTTC